These 9 T cell receptor beta chains share one sample of origin, sequenced in a study of neoadjuvant anti-PD-1 for oral cavity cancer. Sequenced by immunoSEQ multiplex PCR; TCRdb stores in-frame clones only, minus some. The profile shows approximately 7,000 clones, about four fifths of them singletons. The specimen comprised PBMCs, sampled before nivolumab (anti-PD-1) treatment. These receptors were taken from a person between 40 and 85 years old with oral cavity squamous cell carcinoma.

This chain joins TRBV6-5 and TRBJ1-2, with 7 positions matching TRBD1. Germline lookup yields CDR1 MNHEY and CDR2 SVGAGI. The CDR3 totals 13 residues. V lost 6 bases, J lost 6 bases, and 7 bases stayed unmatched. The CDR3 bases are TGTGCCAGCAGAGCAGACAGGGTCGATGGCTACACCTTC. It codes for CASRADRVDGYTF.

The V gene is TRBV5-1, the J gene TRBJ1-1, with TRBD1 matching 10 bases. The CDR3 length is 15 residues. Germline CDR1 reads SGHRS; CDR2 reads YFSETQ. Trimming cost V 5 bases and J 4 bases; bases outside gene matches: 8. CDR3 loop: CASRTGGGSGTEAFF. The CDR3 DNA is TGCGCCAGCAGGACAGGGGGCGGGTCGGGCACTGAAGCTTTCTTT.

The J gene is TRBJ2-5, the V gene TRBV7-6, with TRBD2 as a possible D gene (6 bases). The germline V gene encodes CDR1 SGHVS and CDR2 FNYEAQ. Trimming removed 5 bases from V and 4 bases from J, with 14 bases in between. The CDR3 has 14 residues. The CDR3 here is CASSPRRGRETQYF. The CDR3 nucleotides read TGTGCCAGCAGCCCACGGAGGGGACGAGAGACCCAGTACTTC.

The CDR3 spells CASSLVNTEAFF. The CDR3 nucleotides are TGTGCCAGCAGCTTAGTGAACACTGAAGCTTTCTTT. The rearrangement uses TRBV7-9 and TRBJ1-1; the D is unclear. This CDR3 region has 12 residues. Trimming cost V 1 base and J 0 bases, with 0 bases left between them. Looked up from germline, CDR1 is SEHNR and CDR2 is FQNEAQ (reference sequence).

This chain connects TRBV18 to TRBJ2-2; perhaps TRBD1 as D (6 bases). CDR1 and CDR2 from the germline V gene are KGHSH and LQKENI. The V end lost 5 bases, the J end lost 5 bases, and 9 bases lay between the germline ends. The CDR3 loop spans 13 amino acids. The CDR3, as DNA: TGTGCCAGCTCATCGGACAGAACCGGGGAGCTGTTTTTT. This encodes CASSSDRTGELFF.

The chain employs TRBV7-8 and TRBJ2-7, with D possibly matching TRBD1 (6 bases). CDR1 and CDR2 (germline): SGHVS, FQNEAQ. This CDR3 is 16 amino acids long. The V end was cut by 5 bases, the J end by 3 bases, with 20 bases between. The CDR3, as DNA: TGTGCCAGCAGCCCCTTTTTCGGGACAAAGGACTACGAGCAGTACTTC. Protein product: CASSPFFGTKDYEQYF.

This chain links TRBV19 with TRBJ2-7, with a weak D call TRBD1 (7 bases). Germline V gene lookup returns CDR1 LNHDA and CDR2 SQIVND (reference sequence). V was cut by 7 bases and J by 7 bases, with 17 bases left in between. CDR3 length: 13 residues. The CDR3 reads CASKEGARHEQYF. For the CDR3, the DNA is TGTGCCAGTAAGGAGGGGGCGCGGCATGAGCAGTACTTC.

The gene calls are TRBV5-4 and TRBJ2-1, with D tentatively TRBD2 (5 bases). Germline CDR1 and CDR2: SGHNT and YYREEE (reference sequence). The germline V and J ends were trimmed by 3 bases and 3 bases, with 19 bases remaining between them. This CDR3 has 17 amino acids. The CDR3 region is CASSSTRKGGFYNEQFF. The CDR3 DNA reads as TGTGCCAGCAGCTCTACCAGAAAAGGAGGCTTCTACAATGAGCAGTTCTTC.

The chain links TRBV19 to TRBJ1-1, with TRBD1 matching over 10 bases. The CDR3 covers 13 residues. V shed 7 bases, J shed 6 bases, and the junction held 5 bases outside the gene matches. CDR1 is LNHDA and CDR2 is SQIVND in the germline V gene (reference sequence). CDR3 DNA: TGTGCCAGTACCGACAGGGGGCATCCTGAAGCTTTCTTT. This translates into CASTDRGHPEAFF.